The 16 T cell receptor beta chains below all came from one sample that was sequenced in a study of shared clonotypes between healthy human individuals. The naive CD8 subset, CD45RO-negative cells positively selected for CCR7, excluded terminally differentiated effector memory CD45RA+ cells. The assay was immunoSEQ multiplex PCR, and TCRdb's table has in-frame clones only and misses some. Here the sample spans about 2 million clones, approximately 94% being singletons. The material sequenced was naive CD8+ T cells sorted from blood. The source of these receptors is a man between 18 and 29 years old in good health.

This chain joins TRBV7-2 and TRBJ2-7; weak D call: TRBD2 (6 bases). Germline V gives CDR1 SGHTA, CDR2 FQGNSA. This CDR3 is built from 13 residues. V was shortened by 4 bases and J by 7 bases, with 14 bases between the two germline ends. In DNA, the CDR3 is TGTGCCAGCAGCTACTGGAGCGGGTTTGAGCAGTACTTC. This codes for CASSYWSGFEQYF. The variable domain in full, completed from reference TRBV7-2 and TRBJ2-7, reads GAGVSQSPSNKVTEKGKDVELRCDPISGHTALYWYRQSLGQGLEFLIYFQGNSAPDKSGLPSDRFSAERTGGSVSTLTIQRTQQEDSAVYLCASSYWSGFEQYFGPGTRLTVT.

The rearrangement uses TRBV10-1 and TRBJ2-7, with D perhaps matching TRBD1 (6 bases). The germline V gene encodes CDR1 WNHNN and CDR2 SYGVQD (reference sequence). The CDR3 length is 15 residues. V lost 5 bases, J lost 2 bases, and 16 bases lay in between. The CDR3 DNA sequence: TGCGCCAGCAGTAACGACAGGAGACCACCCTACGAGCAGTACTTC. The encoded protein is CASSNDRRPPYEQYF.

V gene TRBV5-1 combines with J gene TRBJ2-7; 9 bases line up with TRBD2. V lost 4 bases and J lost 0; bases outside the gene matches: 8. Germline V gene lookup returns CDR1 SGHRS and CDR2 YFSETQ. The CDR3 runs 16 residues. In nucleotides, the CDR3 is TGCGCCAGCAGCGGCTCGACTAGCGGACCCTCCTACGAGCAGTACTTC. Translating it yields CASSGSTSGPSYEQYF.

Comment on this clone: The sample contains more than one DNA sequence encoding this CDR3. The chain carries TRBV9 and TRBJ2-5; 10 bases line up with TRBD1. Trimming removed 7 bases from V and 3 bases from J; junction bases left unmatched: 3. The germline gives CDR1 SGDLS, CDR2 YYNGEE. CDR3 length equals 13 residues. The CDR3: CASRGTGEETQYF. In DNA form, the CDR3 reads TGTGCCAGCCGCGGGACAGGGGAAGAGACCCAGTACTTC.

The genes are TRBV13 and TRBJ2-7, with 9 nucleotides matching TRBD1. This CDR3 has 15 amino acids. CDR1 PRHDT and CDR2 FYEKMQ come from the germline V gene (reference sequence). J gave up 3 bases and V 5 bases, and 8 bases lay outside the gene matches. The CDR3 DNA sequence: TGTGCCAGCAGCCAAATCTCGGGACAGGGCTACGAGCAGTACTTC. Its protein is CASSQISGQGYEQYF.

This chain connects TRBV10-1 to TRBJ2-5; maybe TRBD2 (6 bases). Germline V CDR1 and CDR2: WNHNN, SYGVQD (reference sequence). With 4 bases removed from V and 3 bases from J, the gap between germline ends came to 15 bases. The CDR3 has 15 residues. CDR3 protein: CASSVGTSPKETQYF. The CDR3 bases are TGCGCCAGCAGTGTAGGGACTTCCCCCAAAGAGACCCAGTACTTC.

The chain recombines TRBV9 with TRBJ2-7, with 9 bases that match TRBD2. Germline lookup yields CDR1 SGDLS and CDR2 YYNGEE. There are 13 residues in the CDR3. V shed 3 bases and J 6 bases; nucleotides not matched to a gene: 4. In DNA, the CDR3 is TGTGCCAGCAGCGAGGGGACTAGCCCCGAGCAGTACTTC. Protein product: CASSEGTSPEQYF. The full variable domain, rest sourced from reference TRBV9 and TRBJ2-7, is DSGVTQTPKHLITATGQRVTLRCSPRSGDLSVYWYQQSLDQGLQFLIQYYNGEERAKGNILERFSAQQFPDLHSELNLSSLELGDSALYFCASSEGTSPEQYFGPGTRLTVT.

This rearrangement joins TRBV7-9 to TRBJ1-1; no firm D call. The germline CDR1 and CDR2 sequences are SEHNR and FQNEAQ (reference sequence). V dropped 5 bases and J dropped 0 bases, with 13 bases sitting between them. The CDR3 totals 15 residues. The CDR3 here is CASSLQEILNTEAFF. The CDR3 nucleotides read TGTGCCAGCAGCCTTCAGGAGATTTTGAACACTGAAGCTTTCTTT.

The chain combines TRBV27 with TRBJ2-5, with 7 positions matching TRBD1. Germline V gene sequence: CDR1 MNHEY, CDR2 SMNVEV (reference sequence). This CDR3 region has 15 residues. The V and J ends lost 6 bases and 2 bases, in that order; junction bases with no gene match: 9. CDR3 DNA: TGTGCCAGCAGCTGGGTCGGGACAGCTCAAGAGACCCAGTACTTC. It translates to CASSWVGTAQETQYF.

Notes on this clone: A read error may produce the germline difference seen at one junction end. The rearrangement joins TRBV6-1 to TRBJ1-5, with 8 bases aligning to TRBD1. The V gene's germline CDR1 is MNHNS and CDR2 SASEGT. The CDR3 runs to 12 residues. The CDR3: CASSELSLGQDF. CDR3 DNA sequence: TGTGCCAGCAGTGAATTATCGTTGGGACAGGATTTT.

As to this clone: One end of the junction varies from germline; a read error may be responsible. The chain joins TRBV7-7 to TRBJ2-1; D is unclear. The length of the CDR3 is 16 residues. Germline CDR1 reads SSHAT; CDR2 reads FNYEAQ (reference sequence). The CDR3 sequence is CASSLEYSVAYNEQFF. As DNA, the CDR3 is TGTGCTAGCAGCTTAGAGTATTCGGTTGCATACAATGAGCAGTTCTTC.

The CDR3 DNA follows: TGCAGCGTTGAACAGATCTATGGCTACACCTTC. It is translated as CSVEQIYGYTF. The chain has TRBV29-1 and TRBJ1-2; no definite D call. The germline V gene has CDR1 SQVTM and CDR2 ANQGSEA. V was trimmed by 2 bases and J by 4 bases, leaving 5 bases between them. This CDR3 has 11 residues. Using reference TRBV29-1 and TRBJ1-2 for the parts outside the CDR3, the full variable domain is SAVISQKPSRDICQRGTSLTIQCQVDSQVTMMFWYRQQPGQSLTLIATANQGSEATYESGFVIDKFPISRPNLTFSTLTVSNMSPEDSSIYLCSVEQIYGYTFGSGTRLTVV.

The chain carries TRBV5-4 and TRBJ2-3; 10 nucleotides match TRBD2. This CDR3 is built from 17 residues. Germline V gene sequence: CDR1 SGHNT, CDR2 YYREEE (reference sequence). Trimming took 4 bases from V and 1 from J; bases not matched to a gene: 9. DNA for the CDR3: TGTGCCAGCAGCGATCTAGCGGGAGTCGGAGGCACAGATACGCAGTATTTT. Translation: CASSDLAGVGGTDTQYF. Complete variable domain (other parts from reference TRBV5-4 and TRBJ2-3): ETGVTQSPTHLIKTRGQQVTLRCSSQSGHNTVSWYQQALGQGPQFIFQYYREEENGRGNFPPRFSGLQFPNYSSELNVNALELDDSALYLCASSDLAGVGGTDTQYFGPGTRLTVL.

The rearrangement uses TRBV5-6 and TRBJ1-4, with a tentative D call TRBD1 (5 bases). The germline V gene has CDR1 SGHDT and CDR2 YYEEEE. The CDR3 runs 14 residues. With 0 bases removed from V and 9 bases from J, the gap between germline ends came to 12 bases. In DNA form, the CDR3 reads TGTGCCAGCAGCTTGGGAGGGGAGGGGCAAAAACTGTTTTTT. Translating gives CASSLGGEGQKLFF.

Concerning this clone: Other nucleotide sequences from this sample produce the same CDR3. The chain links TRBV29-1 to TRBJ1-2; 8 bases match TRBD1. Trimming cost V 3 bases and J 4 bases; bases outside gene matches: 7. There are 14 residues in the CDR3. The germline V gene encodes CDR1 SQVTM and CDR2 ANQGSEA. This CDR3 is CSVESRTGTYGYTF. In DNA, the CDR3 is TGCAGCGTTGAGTCACGGACAGGGACCTATGGCTACACCTTC. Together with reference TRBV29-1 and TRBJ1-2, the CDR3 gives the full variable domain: SAVISQKPSRDICQRGTSLTIQCQVDSQVTMMFWYRQQPGQSLTLIATANQGSEATYESGFVIDKFPISRPNLTFSTLTVSNMSPEDSSIYLCSVESRTGTYGYTFGSGTRLTVV.

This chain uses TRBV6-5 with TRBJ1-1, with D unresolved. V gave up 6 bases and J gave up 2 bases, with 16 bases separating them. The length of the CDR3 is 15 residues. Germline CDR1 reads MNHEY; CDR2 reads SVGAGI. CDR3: CASRRLQDPNTEAFF. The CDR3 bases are TGTGCCAGCAGGCGCCTTCAGGATCCAAACACTGAAGCTTTCTTT.